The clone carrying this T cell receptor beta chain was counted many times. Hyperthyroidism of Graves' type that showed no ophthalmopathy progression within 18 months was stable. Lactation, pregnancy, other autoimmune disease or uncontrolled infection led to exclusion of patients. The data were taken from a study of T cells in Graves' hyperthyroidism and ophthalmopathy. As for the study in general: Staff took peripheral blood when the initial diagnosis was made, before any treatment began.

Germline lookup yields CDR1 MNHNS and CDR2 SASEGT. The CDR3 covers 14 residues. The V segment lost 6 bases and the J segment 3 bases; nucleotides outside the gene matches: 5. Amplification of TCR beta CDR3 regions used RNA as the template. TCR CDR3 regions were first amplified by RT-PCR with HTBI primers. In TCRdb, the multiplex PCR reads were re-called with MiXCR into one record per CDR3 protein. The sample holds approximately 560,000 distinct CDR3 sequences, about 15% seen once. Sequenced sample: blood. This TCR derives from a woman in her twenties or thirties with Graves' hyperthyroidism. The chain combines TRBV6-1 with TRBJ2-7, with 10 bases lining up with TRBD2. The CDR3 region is CASRPGTSVYEQYF. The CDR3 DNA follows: TGTGCCAGCAGACCCGGGACTAGCGTCTACGAGCAGTACTTC.